A single sample gave rise to the 11 T cell receptor beta chains below, sequenced in a study of cytomegalovirus exposure and HLA in healthy donors. PCR amplification relied on 60 Vbeta primers (plus 13 Jbeta primers). Libraries were prepared by immunoSEQ multiplex PCR; TCRdb keeps only in-frame clonotypes and omits some of them. The sample gives more than 85,000 clones, about 75% of which show up once; 9.5% to 13% is in the top ten. The sample was PBMCs. The receptors were gathered from a man aged 30 to 45 in good health and CMV-seropositive.

This clone appeared a single time. The chain uses TRBV5-4 and TRBJ2-3; tentatively, D is TRBD2 (6 bases). The ends were cut back, 6 bases at V and 2 bases at J, with 13 bases in the middle. The CDR3 consists of 14 residues. Germline-derived CDR1 and CDR2 are SGHNT and YYREEE (reference sequence). The CDR3 region is CASIAGGNTDTQYF. DNA of the CDR3: TGTGCCAGCATCGCTGGGGGGAACACAGATACGCAGTATTTT.

The chain couples TRBV1 to TRBJ1-1. TRBV1 is tagged as a pseudogene. This CDR3 contains 19 residues. The CDR3 DNA is TGCACCAGCAGCCAAGATAAAGGAGGGGCGCGAAAATCGAACACTGAAGCTTTCTTT. Protein sequence: CTSSQDKGGARKSNTEAFF.

CDR3 in amino acids: CASSLGLAGLWETQYF. Written as DNA, the CDR3 is TGTGCCAGCAGCTTGGGACTAGCGGGGCTATGGGAGACCCAGTACTTC. The rearrangement joins TRBV9 to TRBJ2-5, with 13 bases that match TRBD2. Trimming removed 4 bases from V and 5 bases from J; junction bases left unmatched: 8. CDR3 size: 16 residues. Germline V gives CDR1 SGDLS, CDR2 YYNGEE.

This clone appeared a few times. This rearrangement joins TRBV27 to TRBJ2-5; 10 bases line up with TRBD1. CDR3 length equals 16 residues. The V gene end was trimmed by 4 bases and the J gene end by 2 bases; junction bases not matched to a gene: 7. Germline V gene sequence: CDR1 MNHEY, CDR2 SMNVEV (reference sequence). CDR3 coding DNA: TGTGCCAGCAGTTCCCGGGACAGGGGTCGACAAGAGACCCAGTACTTC. Protein product: CASSSRDRGRQETQYF.

This chain connects TRBV13 to TRBJ2-3; 9 bases are a match to TRBD1. The germline CDR1 and CDR2 sequences are PRHDT and FYEKMQ (reference sequence). Trimming took 6 bases from V and 5 from J; bases not matched to a gene: 6. This CDR3 comprises 14 residues. The CDR3 DNA sequence: TGTGCCAGCAGGGGACAGGGCGTAATAGATACGCAGTATTTT. Translating it yields CASRGQGVIDTQYF.

The gene calls are TRBV6-5 and TRBJ2-5; possibly TRBD1 for D (6 bases). The V gene lost 0 bases and the J gene lost 5 bases, with 16 bases spanning the gap. Germline V gives CDR1 MNHEY, CDR2 SVGAGI. CDR3 length equals 16 residues. CDR3 protein: CASSYSKQGSGETQYF. CDR3 DNA: TGTGCCAGCAGTTACTCGAAACAGGGTTCCGGGGAGACCCAGTACTTC.

The rearrangement uses TRBV7-6 and TRBJ2-2; D gene unclear. Deletions cut 6 bases from V and 6 bases from J, with 14 bases between. Germline loops: CDR1 SGHVS, CDR2 FNYEAQ. This CDR3 has 14 residues. The CDR3 loop reads CASREERDAGELFF. CDR3 DNA sequence: TGTGCCAGCAGAGAAGAGCGAGACGCCGGGGAGCTGTTTTTT.

This clone was picked up a small number of times. J is TRBJ1-1 and V is TRBV5-4; D not certain. Germline V lookup: CDR1 SGHNT, CDR2 YYREEE (reference sequence). V gave up 0 bases and J gave up 1 base, with 4 bases separating them. The CDR3 is 13 amino acids. The CDR3 DNA reads TGTGCCAGCAGCTTGGCCGGGAACACTGAAGCTTTCTTT. It specifies CASSLAGNTEAFF.

The V and J genes are TRBV9 and TRBJ2-1; 10 bases fit TRBD1. From germline, CDR1 is SGDLS and CDR2 YYNGEE. The length of the CDR3 is 16 residues. Trimming at V came to 0 bases and at J to 2 bases, leaving 2 bases not matched to a gene. The CDR3 protein is CASSVGGTGAYNEQFF. In DNA form, the CDR3 reads TGTGCCAGCAGCGTAGGGGGGACAGGGGCCTACAATGAGCAGTTCTTC.

This clone was picked up a small number of times. The V call is TRBV30, the J call TRBJ2-5, with TRBD2 matching 15 bases. Per the germline V gene, CDR1 is GTSNPN and CDR2 is SVGIG (reference sequence). V gave up 4 bases and J gave up 5 bases; unmatched junction bases: 8. The CDR3 has 16 amino acids. The CDR3: CAWTGLAGGDYETQYF. DNA of the CDR3: TGTGCCTGGACCGGACTAGCGGGGGGGGATTATGAGACCCAGTACTTC.

CDR3 loop: CASSPEGDTGELFF. The CDR3 DNA reads TGTGCCAGCAGTCCCGAGGGGGACACCGGGGAGCTGTTTTTT. The V and J genes are TRBV6-4 and TRBJ2-2, with D possibly matching TRBD1 (6 bases). V lost 5 bases to trimming and J lost 3 bases, with 10 bases between them. The V gene's germline CDR1 is MRHNA and CDR2 SNTAGT. CDR3 length equals 14 residues.